This T cell receptor (beta chain) was captured in a study of blood T cell repertoires in COVID-19 (dated by TCRdb to the early 2020s). As for the study more broadly: Samples covering the acute and convalescent phases of COVID-19 were provided by collaborators in the United States, Italy and Spain. The prospective study material was composed of cDNA or gDNA derived from T cells, B-cell-depleted T cells, or PBMCs. Subjects who had been exposed to COVID-19, were actively infected with it, or had recovered from it provided the deeply sampled blood TCRbeta repertoires that made up the dataset. The repertoires were released in a freely available public database intended as a resource for research on the immune response to SARS-CoV-2. Samples came from the ongoing ImmuneRACE study (first 160 participants) plus 1,254 subjects from 6 global collaborators. Nearly every sample came with metadata listing a de-identified subject ID, COVID-19 status, age in years and sex. Where available, HLA class I and class II types were obtained from metadata supplied by the sample provider rather than from assay-based typing.

Only one count was recorded for this clone. Its antigen is unknown. No base qualities exist here, and no much larger clone lies one base off it. Collaborating institutions collected whole blood in K2EDTA tubes following their own protocols. For TCRbeta analysis, collaborators shipped samples as frozen whole blood, isolated PBMCs, or DNA extracted from either of those sample types. Summary of the overall study and its limitations: Clinical and demographic metadata were provided uncurated, with the amount varying by source and participant.

The germline ends are 10 bases apart after V is trimmed by 0 bases and J by 8 bases. The germline V gene yields MNHEY for CDR1 and SVGEGT for CDR2. The CDR3 has 13 amino acids, counting the end cysteine and phenylalanine. CDR3 DNA is the only sequence kept; it has 39 bases, read in frame from the first base. TCRbeta CDR3 regions were amplified from genomic DNA using the immunoSEQ Assay, a bias-controlled multiplex PCR. Processing in the source paper ran as follows. The number of nucleated cells in each sample was estimated from the amplification of reference gene primers within the assay. To quantify the absolute abundance of each unique TCRbeta CDR3 rearrangement, sequence reads were collapsed and filtered. For each sample, productive Simpson clonality was calculated as the square root of Simpson's diversity index over productive rearrangements. TCRdb re-hosts the immuneACCESS table, in-frame sequences only. Its copies lack some clones; in the studies checked, an unresolved V gene accounts for under half of them, and the cause for the rest is not known. V, J and clone size were drawn from that table, and D and trimming were deduced from the DNA. This sample gives around 65,000 clones in total; around 80% of them show up just once. Roughly 14% of the sample comes from the top ten.

Sequenced sample: peripheral blood. The sequence links TRBV6-2 or TRBV6-3 to TRBJ2-5, with TRBD1 perhaps the D gene, on 6 matching bases. This clonotype originated in a man aged 80 or over with acute or convalescent COVID-19. In nucleotides, the sequence is TGTGCCAGCAGTTACTCTGAGGGGGATACCCAGTACTTC. Its translation reads: CASSYSEGDTQYF.